This entry describes one TCR beta chain. cDNA libraries for TCR alpha and TCR beta, carrying sample barcodes and UMIs, came from 5'RACE with constant-segment primers. TCRdb redid the calling of the 5' RACE reads with MiXCR, one entry per CDR3 protein. Among 550,000 to 650,000 distinct CDR3 sequences, roughly 17% were seen once, and the ten largest hold around 8.1%. This entry is derived from a study of T-cell memory formation after mild COVID-19. In germline, CDR1 is SQVTM, CDR2 ANQGSEA. V lost 2 bases and J 4 bases, leaving 10 bases between the germline ends. The CDR3 is 13 amino acids. The sequencing sample was made of PBMCs or a T cell subset sorted from them (not recorded which). This receptor was identified in an adult woman who had mild COVID-19 (a few samples of this study predate the infection). Cell type and time point are not known. The genes are TRBV29-1 and TRBJ2-3; D perhaps matches TRBD2 (5 bases). The CDR3 here is CSVEKQAADTQYF. The DNA of the CDR3 is TGCAGCGTTGAAAAGCAAGCGGCAGATACGCAGTATTTT.